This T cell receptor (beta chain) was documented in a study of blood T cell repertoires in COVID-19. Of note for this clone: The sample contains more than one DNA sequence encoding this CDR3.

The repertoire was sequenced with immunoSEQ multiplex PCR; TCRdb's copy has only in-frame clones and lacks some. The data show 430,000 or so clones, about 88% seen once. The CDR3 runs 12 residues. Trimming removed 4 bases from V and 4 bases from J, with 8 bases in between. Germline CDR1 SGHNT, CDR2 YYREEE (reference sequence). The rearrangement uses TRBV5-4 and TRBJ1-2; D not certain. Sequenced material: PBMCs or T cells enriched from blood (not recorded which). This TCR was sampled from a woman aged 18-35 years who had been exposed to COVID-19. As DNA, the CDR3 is TGTGCCAGCAGCCTTGACTCCTATGGCTACACCTTC. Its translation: CASSLDSYGYTF. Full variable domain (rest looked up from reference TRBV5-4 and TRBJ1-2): ETGVTQSPTHLIKTRGQQVTLRCSSQSGHNTVSWYQQALGQGPQFIFQYYREEENGRGNFPPRFSGLQFPNYSSELNVNALELDDSALYLCASSLDSYGYTFGSGTRLTVV.